This T cell receptor (beta chain) was sequenced for a study of post-analysis software for immune sequencing data. About the study: Recorded disease courses covered relapsing-remitting, secondary progressive and progressive-relapsing multiple sclerosis. Some patients had no subtype annotation. Study-wide results and caveats: Relative to controls, patients with multiple sclerosis showed significantly lower normalized Chao1 diversity. In patients, TRBV5-6, TRBV5-1 and TRBV20-1 belonged to four or five TRBV segments found more frequently than in controls.

With respect to this clonotype: Its antigen is as yet unknown.

The CDR3 runs to 17 residues. Between the trimmed V and J ends, which lost 0 bases and 4 bases, there was a span of 18 bases. Per the germline V gene, CDR1 is SGHRS and CDR2 is YFSETQ. The library was made from cDNA and included unique molecular identifiers. Using its own MiXCR run on the PCR reads, TCRdb lists one record per CDR3 protein. The profile shows about 760,000 distinct CDR3 sequences, about 27% of them singletons. This chain links TRBV5-1 with TRBJ2-3; D gene ambiguous. The material sequenced was blood. This clonotype originated in a girl aged 5 to 17 with multiple sclerosis. The DNA of the CDR3 is TGCGCCAGCAGCTTGGGTACAGCCAGCTTACGGGCAGATACGCAGTATTTT. Translating gives CASSLGTASLRADTQYF.